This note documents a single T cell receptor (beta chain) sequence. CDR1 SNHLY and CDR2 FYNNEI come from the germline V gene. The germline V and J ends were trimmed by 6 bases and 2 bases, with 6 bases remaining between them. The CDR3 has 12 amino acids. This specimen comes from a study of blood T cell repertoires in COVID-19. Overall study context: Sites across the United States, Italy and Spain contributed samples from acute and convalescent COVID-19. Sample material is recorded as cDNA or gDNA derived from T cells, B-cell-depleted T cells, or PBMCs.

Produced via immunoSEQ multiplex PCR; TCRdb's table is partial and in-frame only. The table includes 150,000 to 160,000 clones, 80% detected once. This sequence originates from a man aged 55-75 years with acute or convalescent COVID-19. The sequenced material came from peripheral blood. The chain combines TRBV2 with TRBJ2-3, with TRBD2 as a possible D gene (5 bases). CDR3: CASSGITDTQYF. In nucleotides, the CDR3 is TGTGCCAGCAGCGGGATCACAGATACGCAGTATTTT.